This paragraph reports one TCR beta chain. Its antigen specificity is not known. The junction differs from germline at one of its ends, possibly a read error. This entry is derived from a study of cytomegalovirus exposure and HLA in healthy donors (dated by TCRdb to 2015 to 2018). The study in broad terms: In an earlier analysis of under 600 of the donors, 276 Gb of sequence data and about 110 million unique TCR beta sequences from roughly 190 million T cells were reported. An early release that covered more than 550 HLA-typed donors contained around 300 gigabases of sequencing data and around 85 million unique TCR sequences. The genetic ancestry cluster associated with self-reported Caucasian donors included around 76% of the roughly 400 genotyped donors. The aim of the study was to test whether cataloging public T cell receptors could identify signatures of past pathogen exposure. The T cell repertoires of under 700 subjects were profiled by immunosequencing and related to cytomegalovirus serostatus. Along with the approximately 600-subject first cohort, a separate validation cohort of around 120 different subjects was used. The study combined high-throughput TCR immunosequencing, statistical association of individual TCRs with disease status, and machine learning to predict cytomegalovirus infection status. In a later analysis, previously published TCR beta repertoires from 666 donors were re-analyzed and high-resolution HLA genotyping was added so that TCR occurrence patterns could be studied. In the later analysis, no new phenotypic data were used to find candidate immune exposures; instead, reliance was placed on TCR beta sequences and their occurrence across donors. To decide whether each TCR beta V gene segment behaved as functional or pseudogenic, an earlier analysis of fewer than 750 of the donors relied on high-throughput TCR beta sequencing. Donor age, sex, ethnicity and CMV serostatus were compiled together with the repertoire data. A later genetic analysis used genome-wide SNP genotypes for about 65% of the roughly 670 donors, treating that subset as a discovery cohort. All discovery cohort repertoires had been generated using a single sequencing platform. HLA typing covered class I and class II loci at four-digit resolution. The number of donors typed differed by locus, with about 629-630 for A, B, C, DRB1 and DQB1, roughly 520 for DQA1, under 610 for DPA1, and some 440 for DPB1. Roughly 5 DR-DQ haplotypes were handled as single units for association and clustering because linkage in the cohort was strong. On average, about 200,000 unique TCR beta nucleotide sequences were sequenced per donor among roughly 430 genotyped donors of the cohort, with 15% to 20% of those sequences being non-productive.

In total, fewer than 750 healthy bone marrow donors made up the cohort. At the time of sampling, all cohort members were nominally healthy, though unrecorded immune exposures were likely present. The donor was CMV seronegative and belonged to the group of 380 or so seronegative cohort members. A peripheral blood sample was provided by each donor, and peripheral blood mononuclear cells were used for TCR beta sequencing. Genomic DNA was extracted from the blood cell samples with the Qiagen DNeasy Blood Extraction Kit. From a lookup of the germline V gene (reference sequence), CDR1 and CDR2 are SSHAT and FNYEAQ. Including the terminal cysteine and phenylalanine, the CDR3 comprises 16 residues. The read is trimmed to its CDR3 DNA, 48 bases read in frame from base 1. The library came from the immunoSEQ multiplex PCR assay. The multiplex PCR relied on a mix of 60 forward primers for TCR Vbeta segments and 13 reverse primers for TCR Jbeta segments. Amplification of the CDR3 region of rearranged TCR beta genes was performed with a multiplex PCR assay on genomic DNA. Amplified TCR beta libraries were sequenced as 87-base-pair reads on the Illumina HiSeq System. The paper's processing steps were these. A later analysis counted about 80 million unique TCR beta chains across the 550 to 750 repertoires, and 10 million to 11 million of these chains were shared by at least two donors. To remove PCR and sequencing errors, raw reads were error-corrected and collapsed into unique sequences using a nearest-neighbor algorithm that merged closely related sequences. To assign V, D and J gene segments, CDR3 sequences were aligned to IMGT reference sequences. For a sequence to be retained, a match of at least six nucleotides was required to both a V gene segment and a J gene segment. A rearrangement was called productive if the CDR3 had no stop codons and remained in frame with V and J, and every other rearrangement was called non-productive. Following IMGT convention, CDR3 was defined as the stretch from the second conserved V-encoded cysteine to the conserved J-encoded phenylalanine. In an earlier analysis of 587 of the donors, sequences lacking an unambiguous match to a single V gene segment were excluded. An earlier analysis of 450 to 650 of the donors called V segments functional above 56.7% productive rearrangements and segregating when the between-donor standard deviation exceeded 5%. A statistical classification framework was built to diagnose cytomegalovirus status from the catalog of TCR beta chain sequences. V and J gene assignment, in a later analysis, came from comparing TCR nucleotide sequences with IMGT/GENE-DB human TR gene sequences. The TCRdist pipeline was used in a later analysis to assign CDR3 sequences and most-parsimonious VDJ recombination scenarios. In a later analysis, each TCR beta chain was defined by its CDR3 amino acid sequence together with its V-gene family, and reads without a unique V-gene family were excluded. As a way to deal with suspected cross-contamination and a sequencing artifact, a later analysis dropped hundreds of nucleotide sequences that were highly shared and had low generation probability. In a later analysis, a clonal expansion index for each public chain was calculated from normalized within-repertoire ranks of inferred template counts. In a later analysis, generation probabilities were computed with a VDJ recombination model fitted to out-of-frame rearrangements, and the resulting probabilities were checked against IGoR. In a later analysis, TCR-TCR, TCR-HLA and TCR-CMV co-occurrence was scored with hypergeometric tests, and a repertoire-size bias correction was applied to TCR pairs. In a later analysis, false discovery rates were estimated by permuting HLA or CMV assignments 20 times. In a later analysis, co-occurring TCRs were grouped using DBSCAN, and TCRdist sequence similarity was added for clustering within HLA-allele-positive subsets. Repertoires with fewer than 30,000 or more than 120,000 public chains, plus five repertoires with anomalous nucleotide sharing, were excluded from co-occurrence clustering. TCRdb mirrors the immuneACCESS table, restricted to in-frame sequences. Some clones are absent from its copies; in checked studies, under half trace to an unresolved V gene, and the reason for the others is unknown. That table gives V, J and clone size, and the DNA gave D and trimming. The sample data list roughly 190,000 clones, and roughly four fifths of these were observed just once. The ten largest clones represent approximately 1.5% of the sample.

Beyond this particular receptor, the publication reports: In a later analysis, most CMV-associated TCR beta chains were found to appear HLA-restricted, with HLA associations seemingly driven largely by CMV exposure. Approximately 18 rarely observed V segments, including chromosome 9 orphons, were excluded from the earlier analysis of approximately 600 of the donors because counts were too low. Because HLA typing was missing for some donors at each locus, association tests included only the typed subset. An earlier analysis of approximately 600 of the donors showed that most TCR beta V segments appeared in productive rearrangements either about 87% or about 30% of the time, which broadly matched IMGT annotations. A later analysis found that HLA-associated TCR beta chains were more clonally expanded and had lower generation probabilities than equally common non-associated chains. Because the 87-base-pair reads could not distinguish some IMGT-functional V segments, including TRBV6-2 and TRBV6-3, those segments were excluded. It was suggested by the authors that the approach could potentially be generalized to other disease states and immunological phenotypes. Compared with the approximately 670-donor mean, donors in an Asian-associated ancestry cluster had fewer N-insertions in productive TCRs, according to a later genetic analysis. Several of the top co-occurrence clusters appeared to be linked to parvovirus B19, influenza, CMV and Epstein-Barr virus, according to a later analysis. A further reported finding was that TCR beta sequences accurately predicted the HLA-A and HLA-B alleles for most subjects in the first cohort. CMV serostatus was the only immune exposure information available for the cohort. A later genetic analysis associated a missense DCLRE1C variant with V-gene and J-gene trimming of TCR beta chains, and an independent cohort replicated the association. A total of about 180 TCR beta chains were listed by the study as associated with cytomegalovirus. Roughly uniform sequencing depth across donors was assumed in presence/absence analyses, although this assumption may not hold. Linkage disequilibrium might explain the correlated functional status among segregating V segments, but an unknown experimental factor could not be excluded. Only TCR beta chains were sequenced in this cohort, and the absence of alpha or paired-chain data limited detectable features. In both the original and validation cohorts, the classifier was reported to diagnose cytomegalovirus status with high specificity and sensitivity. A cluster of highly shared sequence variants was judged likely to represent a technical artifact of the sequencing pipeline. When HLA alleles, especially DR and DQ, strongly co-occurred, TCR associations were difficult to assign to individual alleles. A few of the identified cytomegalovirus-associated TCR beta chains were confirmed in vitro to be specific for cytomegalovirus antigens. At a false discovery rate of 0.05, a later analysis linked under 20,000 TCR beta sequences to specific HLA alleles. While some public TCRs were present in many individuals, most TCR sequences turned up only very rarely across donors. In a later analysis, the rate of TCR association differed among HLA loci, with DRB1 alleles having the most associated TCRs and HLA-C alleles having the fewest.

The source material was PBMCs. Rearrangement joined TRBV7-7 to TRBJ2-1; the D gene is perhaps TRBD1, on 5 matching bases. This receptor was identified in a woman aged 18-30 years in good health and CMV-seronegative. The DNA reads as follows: TGTGCTAGCAGCTTAGGTGGGGCTACCTCCTACAATGAGCAGTTCTTC. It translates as CASSLGGATSYNEQFF.